Listed below are T cell receptor beta chains from one sample, sequenced in a study of PD-L1 blockade in urothelial cancer. Clones were sequenced by immunoSEQ multiplex PCR, and TCRdb holds only the in-frame ones, with some missing. The table has about 120,000 clones, 85% to 90% seen once. The source was PBMCs, collected around atezolizumab (anti-PD-L1) treatment. The source is a man aged 55 to 70 with urothelial cancer. The CDR3 runs from the conserved cysteine through the conserved F or W. A D gene is named only where the DNA matches it firmly. A row's size may be missing; if present it is once, few, many or a size class.

once	TRBV27	NA	TRBJ2-6	CASSLLGANVLTF	TGTGCCAGCAGTCTACTAGGGGCCAACGTCCTGACTTTC
NA	TRBV5-6	NA	TRBJ1-5	CASSDWGGGNQPQHF	TGTGCCAGCAGCGACTGGGGGGGTGGCAATCAGCCCCAGCATTTT
NA	TRBV29-1	NA	TRBJ1-2	CSVEIGQIYGYTF	TGCAGCGTTGAGATAGGACAAATCTATGGCTACACCTTC
once	TRBV5-6	NA	TRBJ2-7	CASKGSSTASYEQYF	TGTGCCAGCAAGGGTTCTAGCACCGCCTCCTACGAGCAGTACTTC
NA	TRBV7-9	NA	TRBJ1-1	CASDPGLREAFF	TGTGCCTCCGACCCGGGTTTACGTGAAGCTTTCTTT
NA	TRBV19	TRBD2	TRBJ2-5	CASSISASGQETQYF	TGTGCCAGTAGTATCTCGGCTAGCGGACAAGAGACCCAGTACTTC
NA	TRBV5-1	TRBD1	TRBJ2-7	CASSSGTGSYEQYF	TGCGCCAGCAGCTCGGGGACAGGCTCCTACGAGCAGTACTTC
once	TRBV5-5	NA	TRBJ1-2	CASSLDPQTGGYTF	TGTGCCAGCAGCTTGGATCCCCAAACAGGGGGCTACACCTTC
NA	TRBV19	TRBD1	TRBJ1-5	CASSPGTEQPQHF	TGTGCCAGTAGCCCCGGGACAGAACAGCCCCAGCATTTT
NA	TRBV10-3	NA	TRBJ1-2	CAISADSVYGYTF	TGTGCCATCAGTGCGGACAGCGTCTATGGCTACACCTTC
NA	TRBV30	NA	TRBJ2-1	CAWSVGLAQYNEQFF	TGTGCCTGGAGTGTCGGGCTAGCCCAGTACAATGAGCAGTTCTTC
NA	TRBV7-2	TRBD2	TRBJ2-7	CASSLGTSGGFYEQYF	TGTGCCAGCAGCCTCGGGACTAGCGGGGGGTTCTATGAGCAGTACTTC
NA	TRBV7-9	TRBD2	TRBJ2-5	CASSLGAGLAQQETQYF	TGTGCCAGCAGCTTAGGTGCAGGACTAGCGCAACAAGAGACCCAGTACTTC
NA	TRBV11-2	NA	TRBJ1-3	CASSLGGGNTIYF	TGTGCCAGCAGCTTAGGAGGGGGAAACACCATATATTTT
NA	TRBV16	NA	TRBJ2-7	CASSHNRYPYEQYF	TGTGCCAGCAGCCACAACAGATACCCCTACGAGCAGTACTTC
NA	TRBV7-9	TRBD1	TRBJ2-5	CASSSEPDRRNQETQYF	TGTGCCAGCAGCTCCGAGCCGGACAGGCGGAACCAAGAGACCCAGTACTTC
NA	TRBV27	NA	TRBJ2-7	CATRKGWEQYF	TGTGCCACCAGGAAGGGGTGGGAGCAGTACTTC
NA	TRBV11-3	TRBD2	TRBJ2-3	CASSLGRGGHTDTQYF	TGTGCCAGCAGCTTAGGACGGGGGGGGCACACAGATACGCAGTATTTT
once	TRBV6-5	NA	TRBJ2-2	CASGLRGQNTGELFF	TGTGCCAGCGGCCTCAGGGGCCAGAACACCGGGGAGCTGTTTTTT
once	TRBV6-1	NA	TRBJ2-5	CASSEVSVETQYF	TGTGCCAGCAGTGAAGTCAGCGTAGAGACCCAGTACTTC
once	TRBV5-3	TRBD1	TRBJ2-5	CARSLELLTGPPEETQYF	TGTGCCAGAAGCTTGGAGTTGCTGACAGGGCCACCGGAAGAGACCCAGTACTTC
NA	TRBV5-1	TRBD1	TRBJ2-1	CASSQTGDSYNEQFF	TGCGCCAGCAGCCAAACAGGGGACTCCTACAATGAGCAGTTCTTC
NA	TRBV7-2	TRBD1	TRBJ1-5	CASSAWTGNNQPQHF	TGTGCCAGCAGCGCGTGGACAGGGAACAATCAGCCCCAGCATTTT
NA	TRBV9	TRBD1	TRBJ2-3	CASSVRQGRLADTQYF	TGTGCCAGCAGCGTCCGACAGGGGCGCCTGGCAGATACGCAGTATTTT
NA	TRBV19	TRBD1	TRBJ2-7	CASRTGAPIYEQYF	TGTGCCAGTCGAACAGGGGCCCCGATATACGAGCAGTACTTC
NA	TRBV5-1	NA	TRBJ2-1	CASSGGDSVYNEQFF	TGCGCCAGCAGCGGAGGGGACAGCGTCTACAATGAGCAGTTCTTC
NA	TRBV5-1	NA	TRBJ1-6	CASSADINSPLHF	TGCGCCAGCAGCGCCGACATTAATTCACCCCTCCACTTT
NA	TRBV7-9	TRBD2	TRBJ2-3	CASSFREGADTQYF	TGTGCCAGCAGCTTTCGGGAGGGGGCAGATACGCAGTATTTT